This T cell receptor beta chain was sequenced for a study of Graves' ophthalmopathy and Graves' hyperthyroidism. Study-level results: Blood also harbored most expanded thyroid clonotypes above 0.001 frequency.

For repertoire sequencing, the TCR beta CDR3 regions were amplified from RNA transcripts. HTBI primers were employed in first-round RT-PCR, then a second-round multiplex PCR followed. Via MiXCR, TCRdb re-called the multiplex PCR reads, giving one row per CDR3 protein. This table has about 700,000 distinct CDR3 sequences, approximately 40% appearing once. Germline values: CDR1 WSHSY, CDR2 SAAADI. The CDR3 loop spans 12 amino acids. V was cut by 8 bases and J by 0 bases, with 8 bases left in between. At least ten counts were recorded for this clonotype. Antigen specificity is unknown. V gene TRBV10-2 combines with J gene TRBJ2-7; D gene unclear. This sequence was found in an adult man with Graves' ophthalmopathy. Sequenced: peripheral blood. The CDR3 DNA reads TGCGCCAGCGGAAGAAACTCCTACGAGCAGTACTTC. This sequence encodes CASGRNSYEQYF.